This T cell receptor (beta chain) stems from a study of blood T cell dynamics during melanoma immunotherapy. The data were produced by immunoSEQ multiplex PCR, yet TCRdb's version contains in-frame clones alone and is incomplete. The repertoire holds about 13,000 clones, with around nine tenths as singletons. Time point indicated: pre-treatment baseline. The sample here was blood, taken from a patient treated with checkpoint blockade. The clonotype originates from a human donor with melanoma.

CDR3 sequence (DNA): TGTGCCAGCAGCTTGGAGGGCTCCAGGGCTTCACCCCTCCACTTT. Translated, it gives CASSLEGSRASPLHF. This sequence joins TRBV5-4 and TRBJ1-6; possibly TRBD1 for D (5 bases). Germline assignment: CDR1 SGHNT and CDR2 YYREEE (reference sequence). Trimming took 0 bases from V and 9 from J, leaving 13 bases between them. The CDR3 is made up of 15 amino acids.